Listed here is a single T cell receptor (beta chain). The antigen is undetermined. This sample was taken from a study of T cell responses to AZD1222 COVID-19 vaccine. Study observations and caveats: The reported proportion of spike-specific TCRs targeting unmutated variant regions was nearly half. Donors were mostly white British, more females; clonal diversity possibly underestimated. Among vaccine-associated CD4 TCRs, coverage spanned spike, with dominance at 160-218 and 743-854.

V shed 4 bases and J shed 10 bases, with 13 bases lying between them. The CDR3 sequence is 12 residues long. From germline, CDR1 is MDHEN and CDR2 SYDVKM. Profiled with immunoSEQ multiplex PCR; TCRdb holds only in-frame clones, not every one. The table records around 150,000 clones, roughly 92% of them present only once. The specimen comprised peripheral blood, sampled on day 0 of AZD1222 vaccination. The sequence derives from an adult in good health. The rearrangement joins TRBV28 to TRBJ1-1; no clear D gene. The CDR3 reads CASSSTGRAAFF. The CDR3 bases are TGTGCCAGCAGTTCAACGGGGAGGGCAGCTTTCTTT.